This T cell receptor (beta chain) appears in the sequencing data of a study of T-cell memory formation after mild COVID-19. Study in general: For the most part, TCR clusters were specific to one donor. Overall study findings and caveats: Nothing confirmed that second-wave clones peaking on day 37 were specific for SARS-CoV-2.

The TCR alpha and TCR beta cDNA libraries, bearing sample barcodes and UMIs, were generated by 5'RACE using constant-segment primers. One entry per CDR3 protein, called by TCRdb with MiXCR from the 5' RACE reads. The sample lists about 400,000 distinct CDR3 sequences; under 20% were seen once. The length of the CDR3 is 13 residues. Germline-derived CDR1 and CDR2 are LGHNA and YNFKEQ. This clonotype was observed a few times. Its antigen is as yet unknown. At one of its ends the junction is not consistent with the germline gene, which may arise from a read error. The gene calls are TRBV4-2 and TRBJ2-7; D is possibly TRBD1 (6 bases). What was sequenced was PBMCs or a T cell subset sorted from them (not recorded which). This sequence was found in a man aged 18 to 29 who had mild COVID-19 (a few samples of this study predate the infection). Cell type and time point are not known. The CDR3 sequence: CASSLERGSGVSF. In nucleotides, the CDR3 is TGTGCCAGCAGCTTAGAGAGAGGATCAGGGGTTTCTTTC.